This is a list of T cell receptor beta chains from one sample in a study of cytotoxic CD8 clonotypes in ibrutinib-treated CLL. Method: immunoSEQ multiplex PCR; TCRdb's copy keeps in-frame clones and lacks some. The table has about 200,000 clones, around 75% seen once; the top ten hold more than 4.5%. This material consisted of PBMCs, taken after 12 months of ibrutinib treatment. All receptors come from a human donor with chronic lymphocytic leukemia. Both conserved end residues are part of each CDR3.

V	J	length	CDR3
TRBV7-2	TRBJ2-2	15	CASSDSGIPTGELFF
TRBV7-3	TRBJ1-2	16	CASSPEPGQGNYGYTF
TRBV5-1	TRBJ2-5	14	CASSSGQYKETQYF
TRBV5-4	TRBJ1-5	15	CASSQMGHLNQPQHF
TRBV29-1	TRBJ2-5	16	CSVEVFGTSPQETQYF
TRBV28	TRBJ2-2	15	CASSHPTGSTGELFF
TRBV6-5	TRBJ2-1	15	CASKASPGSYNEQFF
TRBV6-5	TRBJ2-3	14	CASCGGTKTDTQYF
TRBV6-1	TRBJ1-2	13	CASSDFRGFGYTF
TRBV4-3	TRBJ2-7	16	CASSQVGQGARYEQYF
TRBV30	TRBJ1-1	11	CASRGPTEAFF
TRBV10-1	TRBJ1-4	15	CASSENGGRIEKLFF
TRBV6-1	TRBJ2-4	15	CASSDPGHAKNIQYF
TRBV30	TRBJ2-2	15	CAVLGKFANTGELFF
TRBV7-2	TRBJ1-3	17	CASSLSPPGTSGNTIYF
TRBV7-2	TRBJ2-6	13	CASSLGGSNVLTF
TRBV6-6	TRBJ2-1	13	CASLEAGANEQFF
TRBV4-1	TRBJ2-5	17	CASSQVGLAGGRETQYF
TRBV30	TRBJ1-4	16	CAWSSRTSATNEKLFF
TRBV30	TRBJ1-2	16	CAWRNYGTGNYRGYTF
TRBV5-1	TRBJ1-2	13	CASSRADRYGYTF
TRBV28	TRBJ2-6	17	CASRRTESHSGANVLTF
TRBV9	TRBJ1-4	17	CASSVSIMDSKNEKLFF
TRBV5-5	TRBJ1-1	14	CASSLRWGNTEAFF
TRBV5-6	TRBJ1-6	13	CASSFKGNSPLHF
TRBV30	TRBJ1-5	14	CAWDRGDVNQPQHF
TRBV23-1	TRBJ1-4	14	CASSLRGTNEKLFF
TRBV7-9	TRBJ1-2	16	CASSPRRAARGTGYTF
TRBV6-6	TRBJ1-5	15	CASSSSGGGRQPQHF
TRBV19	TRBJ2-7	15	CASRPRRQGSYEQYF
TRBV18	TRBJ2-3	17	CASSPEWIASSTDTQYF
TRBV7-9	TRBJ2-1	15	CASSSRLAGYNEQFF
TRBV4-2	TRBJ2-1	17	CASSQDRGLDSYNEQFF
TRBV19	TRBJ2-7	13	CATGGARTNEQYF
TRBV4-1	TRBJ1-2	14	CASSQDRGYYGYTF
TRBV6-5	TRBJ1-4	12	CATTGANEKLFF
TRBV2	TRBJ1-4	13	CASRGGFNEKLFF
TRBV7-2	TRBJ2-3	15	CASSPDYLSTDTQYF
TRBV4-1	TRBJ1-6	16	CASSHLTADGVSPLHF
TRBV5-6	TRBJ1-1	14	CASSLLRARAEAFF
TRBV29-1	TRBJ2-7	15	CSVEDLNGLNYEQYF
TRBV18	TRBJ1-1	14	CASSPEVMNTEAFF
TRBV5-1	TRBJ2-7	16	CASSSRWTGGPYEQYF
TRBV10-2	TRBJ2-3	15	CASSEPRGGADTQYF
TRBV11-2	TRBJ2-5	13	CASSPSGQETQYF
TRBV4-2	TRBJ1-5	15	CASSQPDREGQPQHF
TRBV19	TRBJ1-1	14	CASSRDRVNTEAFF
TRBV28	TRBJ2-5	13	CASSPRRQETQYF
TRBV13	TRBJ1-2	11	CASSLGRGYTF
TRBV16	TRBJ1-3	15	CASSEMAGGGNTIYF
TRBV9	TRBJ2-1	19	CASSPGGTGALSSYNEQFF
TRBV9	TRBJ1-4	15	CASSVGHRDNEKLFF